This TCR beta chain was identified in a study of control samples from healthy donors and cancer patients. TCRdb keeps only in-frame clones here, not all; method: immunoSEQ multiplex PCR. The profile covers over 60,000 clones, with approximately 85% appearing a single time and 4.5% to 7% taken by the ten largest. CDR3 length: 16 residues. V dropped 2 bases and J dropped 5; count of bases not matched to a gene: 9. Looked up from germline, CDR1 is SGHRS and CDR2 is YFSETQ. Sequencing used blood. The V gene is TRBV5-1, the J gene TRBJ1-4, with 7 bases fitting TRBD1. This sequence was found in a man aged 35 to 55 in good health. The CDR3 sequence is CASSFGRGQRNEKLFF. In DNA, the CDR3 is TGCGCCAGCAGCTTTGGGAGGGGACAGCGAAATGAAAAACTGTTTTTT.